This T cell receptor beta chain comes out of a study of blood T cell repertoires in COVID-19. Study background: PBMCs, B-cell-depleted T cells, or T cells were the source of the cDNA or gDNA that made up the material.

TCRdb's copy holds only in-frame clones and misses some; the assay was immunoSEQ multiplex PCR. Here the sample spans 210,000 or so clones, around 80% being singletons. The CDR3 runs 15 residues. The germline V gene has CDR1 MNHEY and CDR2 SVGEGT. The V gene end was trimmed by 4 bases and the J gene end by 6 bases; junction bases not matched to a gene: 4. The rearrangement joins TRBV6-2 or TRBV6-3 to TRBJ2-3; 13 bases match TRBD2. Sequences were obtained from peripheral blood. This TCR was sampled from a woman aged 40-49 years with acute or convalescent COVID-19. CDR3 residues: CASSWGLAGRDTQYF. The CDR3 nucleotides read TGTGCCAGCAGTTGGGGACTAGCGGGAAGGGATACGCAGTATTTT.